This T cell receptor beta chain was profiled in a study of cytomegalovirus exposure and HLA in healthy donors. The study's findings and limits: Generally TCR sequences proved uncommon, though certain public TCRs appeared in numerous donors. Sequence variants that were highly shared formed a cluster that was likely a sequencing artifact.

J lost 2 bases, V lost 1 base, and 1 base had no gene match. Germline V gene lookup returns CDR1 SGHAT and CDR2 FQNNGV. The CDR3 consists of 15 residues. Comments on this clone: The antigen remains undetermined.

It was with 60 Vbeta and 13 Jbeta primers that the PCR ran. Data came from immunoSEQ multiplex PCR; TCRdb stores just in-frame clones and leaves some out. The sample lists 150,000 to 200,000 clones, just under 80% occurring once. The sequenced sample was PBMCs. The chain couples TRBV11-2 to TRBJ2-1, with 8 positions matching TRBD2. This receptor was obtained from a woman aged 25 to 45 in good health and CMV-seropositive. The CDR3 sequence is CASSLAAGAYNEQFF. In DNA form, the CDR3 reads TGTGCCAGCAGCTTAGCAGCGGGAGCCTACAATGAGCAGTTCTTC. Based on the CDR3 plus reference TRBV11-2 and TRBJ2-1, the full variable domain is EAGVAQSPRYKIIEKRQSVAFWCNPISGHATLYWYQQILGQGPKLLIQFQNNGVVDDSQLPKDRFSAERLKGVDSTLKIQPAKLEDSAVYLCASSLAAGAYNEQFFGPGTRLTVL.